Listed here are 20 T cell receptor beta chains from one sample, sequenced in a study of molecular identifiers for immune sequencing clone quantification. TCRdb recomputed calls from the PCR reads with MiXCR, one row per CDR3 protein. Altogether 300,000 to 400,000 distinct CDR3 sequences are present, over 20% being singletons, with the ten largest covering approximately 0.83%. Input material: naive CD8+ T cells from blood, with Jurkat cell RNA spiked in. Stated subset: FACS-sorted CD8+CD4-CCR7+CD45RA+ naive T cells. The source is a human donor in good health. Some libraries in this study had Jurkat cell RNA spiked in.

This clonotype has at least ten counts. The V gene is TRBV9, the J gene TRBJ1-1; the match to TRBD1 covers 11 bases. The V segment lost 0 bases and the J segment 4 bases; nucleotides outside the gene matches: 5. Looked up from germline, CDR1 is SGDLS and CDR2 is YYNGEE. This CDR3 spans 16 amino acids. CDR3 loop: CASSVGDRGFGTEAFF. CDR3 DNA: TGTGCCAGCAGCGTAGGGGACAGGGGGTTCGGCACTGAAGCTTTCTTT.

The chain has TRBV6-6 and TRBJ2-7; weak D call: TRBD1 (6 bases). Germline CDR1 reads MNHNY; CDR2 reads SVGAGI (reference sequence). The germline V and J ends were trimmed by 6 bases and 5 bases, with 20 bases remaining between them. The CDR3 is made up of 15 amino acids. CDR3: CASSLDMGAPHEQYF. In DNA form, the CDR3 reads TGTGCCAGCAGCCTCGACATGGGGGCCCCCCACGAGCAGTACTTC.

This clonotype was detected many times. CDR3 nucleotides: TGCAGTGCTAGAGGACTTAGCACAGATACGCAGTATTTT. This translates into CSARGLSTDTQYF. The chain uses TRBV20-1 and TRBJ2-3, with no clear D. V was cut by 1 base and J by 0 bases, with 5 bases left in between. Germline-derived CDR1 and CDR2 are DFQATT and SNEGSKA (reference sequence). The length of the CDR3 is 13 residues.

This clonotype was picked up a small number of times. The rearrangement joins TRBV30 to TRBJ2-7, with TRBD2 matching 12 bases. V shed 1 base, J shed 0 bases, and the junction held 4 bases outside the gene matches. CDR3 length: 16 amino acids. The V gene's germline CDR1 is GTSNPN and CDR2 SVGIG (reference sequence). The CDR3 is CAWSAGLAGFSYEQYF. The CDR3 nucleotides read TGTGCCTGGAGTGCCGGACTAGCGGGGTTCTCCTACGAGCAGTACTTC.

This clonotype was counted at least ten times. The V call is TRBV5-6, the J call TRBJ1-1, with TRBD1 as a possible D gene (5 bases). Looked up from germline, CDR1 is SGHDT and CDR2 is YYEEEE. Trimming took off 4 bases at V and 4 bases at J, with 17 bases between the two ends. The CDR3 loop spans 15 amino acids. CDR3 protein: CASSMRTPLGTEAFF. The CDR3 nucleotides are TGTGCCAGCAGCATGCGGACACCTTTGGGCACTGAAGCTTTCTTT.

This clonotype has a count of ten or more. The chain couples TRBV28 to TRBJ2-4; weak D call: TRBD2 (5 bases). V was trimmed by 7 bases and J by 1 base, leaving 26 bases between them. Germline values: CDR1 MDHEN, CDR2 SYDVKM. The CDR3 contains 19 residues. The CDR3 DNA follows: TGTGCCAGCAATCAACAACAGACACCAACGCGAGGGGCCAAAAACATTCAGTACTTC. Its translation is CASNQQQTPTRGAKNIQYF.

This clonotype occurred many times. The CDR3 region has the DNA TGTGCCAGCAGCTTAGTTGGGGTGCACGAGCAGTACTTC. Translating it yields CASSLVGVHEQYF. The chain employs TRBV7-8 and TRBJ2-7; D gene uncertain. The CDR3 sequence is 13 residues long. Per germline, CDR1 SGHVS and CDR2 FQNEAQ. The V and J ends lost 1 base and 5 bases respectively, with 9 bases between them.

This clonotype was observed many times. The chain recombines TRBV4-1 with TRBJ2-2, with D possibly being TRBD2 (5 bases). The CDR3 is 14 amino acids. Germline CDR1 is MGHRA and CDR2 is YSYEKL. Trimming stripped 0 bases from V and 5 bases from J, with 7 bases between. This CDR3 reads CASSQERGTGELFF. For the CDR3, the DNA is TGCGCCAGCAGCCAAGAACGGGGTACCGGGGAGCTGTTTTTT.

This clonotype was counted a few times. The rearrangement joins TRBV14 to TRBJ1-2; D gene uncertain. The V and J ends lost 5 bases and 0 bases respectively, with 10 bases between them. Germline values: CDR1 SGHDN, CDR2 FVKESK. This CDR3 contains 14 residues. CDR3 sequence reads: CASSLERSNYGYTF. The CDR3, as DNA: TGTGCCAGCAGCTTGGAAAGGTCTAACTATGGCTACACCTTC. Based on the CDR3 plus reference TRBV14 and TRBJ1-2, the full variable domain is EAGVTQFPSHSVIEKGQTVTLRCDPISGHDNLYWYRRVMGKEIKFLLHFVKESKQDESGMPNNRFLAERTGGTYSTLKVQPAELEDSGVYFCASSLERSNYGYTFGSGTRLTVV.

The table lists this clonotype with many counts. The J gene is TRBJ2-3, the V gene TRBV12-3 or TRBV12-4, with no clear D. Trimming shortened V by 9 bases and J by 4 bases, and 8 bases separated the two germline ends. This CDR3 is 11 amino acids long. CDR3 region: CASIASDTQYF. In nucleotides, the CDR3 is TGTGCCAGTATAGCCTCAGATACGCAGTATTTT.

This clonotype was detected ten times or more. V gene TRBV7-9 combines with J gene TRBJ2-3; 11 bases are shared with TRBD2. Germline V gene lookup returns CDR1 SEHNR and CDR2 FQNEAQ (reference sequence). The CDR3 sequence is 17 residues long. J lost 0 bases, V lost 5 bases, and 7 bases had no gene match. DNA of the CDR3: TGTGCCAGCAGCCCGCGGACTAGCGGGCCTAGCACAGATACGCAGTATTTT. Translating gives CASSPRTSGPSTDTQYF.

As concerns this clonotype: A much more abundant neighbour one base away suggests this may be a read error. The rearrangement links TRBV7-2 to TRBJ2-5; D unclear. Germline V gene lookup returns CDR1 SGHTA and CDR2 FQGNSA. CDR3 length: 14 amino acids. In DNA form, the CDR3 reads TGTGCCAGCAGCTTATTAGGCAGAAAAGAGACCCAGTGCTTC. It yields the protein CASSLLGRKETQCF.

The chain is built from TRBV6-6 and TRBJ2-7; TRBD2 agrees at 12 bases. Trimming cost V 2 bases and J 0 bases; bases outside gene matches: 2. CDR1 MNHNY and CDR2 SVGAGI come from the germline V gene (reference sequence). This CDR3 contains 16 residues. CDR3 protein: CASSYQTSGSSYEQYF. CDR3 nucleotides: TGTGCCAGCAGTTACCAGACTAGCGGGAGCTCCTACGAGCAGTACTTC.

In its sample, this clonotype was seen many times. The chain has TRBV9 and TRBJ1-4; D unclear. Trimming stripped 0 bases from V and 8 bases from J, with 11 bases between. The CDR3 runs 14 residues. The germline CDR1 and CDR2 sequences are SGDLS and YYNGEE. In nucleotides, the CDR3 is TGTGCCAGCAGCGTAGATGGAGGTCGAGAAAAACTGTTTTTT. Translated, it gives CASSVDGGREKLFF. Full variable domain (remainder filled in from reference TRBV9 and TRBJ1-4): DSGVTQTPKHLITATGQRVTLRCSPRSGDLSVYWYQQSLDQGLQFLIQYYNGEERAKGNILERFSAQQFPDLHSELNLSSLELGDSALYFCASSVDGGREKLFFGSGTQLSVL.

This clonotype occurred many times. The chain uses TRBV6-5 and TRBJ2-7; TRBD1 matches at 9 bases. This CDR3 is 14 amino acids long. Germline-derived CDR1 and CDR2 are MNHEY and SVGAGI. J gave up 3 bases and V 3 bases, and 3 bases lay outside the gene matches. The CDR3 coding sequence is TGTGCCAGCAGTTATACAGGGGGCTTCTACGAGCAGTACTTC. This codes for CASSYTGGFYEQYF.

Many counts were recorded for this clonotype. The chain has TRBV4-3 and TRBJ1-1; D perhaps matches TRBD1 (5 bases). This CDR3 contains 14 residues. CDR1 is LGHNA and CDR2 is YSLEER in the germline V gene. V was clipped by 3 bases and J by 1 base, with 9 bases between them. The CDR3 bases are TGCGCCAGCAGCCATAGACAGTCGAACACTGAAGCTTTCTTT. It encodes CASSHRQSNTEAFF.

This clonotype has just a few counts. CDR3 loop: CASSRSPGTSGRAVSYEQYF. In DNA form, the CDR3 reads TGTGCCAGCAGCCGGAGCCCCGGGACTAGCGGGAGGGCCGTCTCCTACGAGCAGTACTTC. The chain carries TRBV7-9 and TRBJ2-7; the match to TRBD2 covers 16 bases. Trimming removed 5 bases from V and 0 bases from J; junction bases left unmatched: 13. Germline V lookup: CDR1 SEHNR, CDR2 FQNEAQ (reference sequence). This CDR3 is built from 20 residues.

The gene calls are TRBV28 and TRBJ1-2; D is ambiguous. Germline lookup yields CDR1 MDHEN and CDR2 SYDVKM. This CDR3 is built from 14 residues. Trimming took 2 bases from V and 4 from J, leaving 11 bases between them. The CDR3 nucleotides read TGTGCCAGCAGTTTAACCCTGCTAAGCTATGGCTACACCTTC. Translating it yields CASSLTLLSYGYTF.

This clonotype was recorded many times. The CDR3 DNA follows: TGTGCCAGCAGTTTATCCTTGACAGGAGCTAATCAGCCCCAGCATTTT. Its protein product is CASSLSLTGANQPQHF. V and J are TRBV28 and TRBJ1-5; TRBD1 is a possible D gene (6 bases). The CDR3 contains 16 residues. Germline V gene data show CDR1 as MDHEN and CDR2 as SYDVKM. Trimming stripped 1 base from V and 4 bases from J, with 14 bases between. The complete variable domain, with remaining parts taken from reference TRBV28 and TRBJ1-5, reads DVKVTQSSRYLVKRTGEKVFLECVQDMDHENMFWYRQDPGLGLRLIYFSYDVKMKEKGDIPEGYSVSREKKERFSLILESASTNQTSMYLCASSLSLTGANQPQHFGDGTRLSIL.

This clonotype was counted many times. Written as DNA, the CDR3 is TGTGCCAGTGCACCGCGGGGACTAACCCTCCTAGATACGCAGTATTTT. As protein: CASAPRGLTLLDTQYF. This sequence joins TRBV19 and TRBJ2-3; TRBD2 aligns across 7 bases. CDR1 LNHDA and CDR2 SQIVND come from the germline V gene (reference sequence). J gave up 5 bases and V 8 bases, and 16 bases lay outside the gene matches. CDR3 length equals 16 residues.